This entry describes one T cell receptor (beta chain). Its matching antigen is unknown. The same CDR3 can be traced to other DNA sequences in this sample. The data were taken from a study of shared clonotypes between healthy human individuals. Study-wide context: The donor group consisted of a couple of women and a few men, aged 18 to 49. Findings of the study overall: Naive subsets generally had larger estimated richness than memory subsets.

Healthy adults negative for HIV, lacking recent acute infections or vaccinations, served as donors. Negatively enriched CD4+ T cells were divided by CD45RA into naive and memory. The protocol was immunoSEQ multiplex PCR, while the TCRdb copy is restricted to in-frame clones and leaves out a portion. The sample has a few million clones, over 85% seen once. V lost 0 bases and J lost 8; bases outside the gene matches: 7. The length of the CDR3 is 14 residues. Germline CDR1 GTSNPN, CDR2 SVGIG (reference sequence). This receptor was obtained from a man in his late teens or twenties in good health. Some clones in this sample may be carry-over from other donors' samples. Sequences were obtained from naive CD4+ T cells from PBMCs. Subset noted: CD45RA+ positively selected. This rearrangement joins TRBV30 to TRBJ2-1, with 7 bases lining up with TRBD2. The CDR3 sequence is CAWSVQAGLDEQFF. CDR3 nucleotides: TGTGCCTGGAGTGTACAAGCGGGATTGGATGAGCAGTTCTTC.